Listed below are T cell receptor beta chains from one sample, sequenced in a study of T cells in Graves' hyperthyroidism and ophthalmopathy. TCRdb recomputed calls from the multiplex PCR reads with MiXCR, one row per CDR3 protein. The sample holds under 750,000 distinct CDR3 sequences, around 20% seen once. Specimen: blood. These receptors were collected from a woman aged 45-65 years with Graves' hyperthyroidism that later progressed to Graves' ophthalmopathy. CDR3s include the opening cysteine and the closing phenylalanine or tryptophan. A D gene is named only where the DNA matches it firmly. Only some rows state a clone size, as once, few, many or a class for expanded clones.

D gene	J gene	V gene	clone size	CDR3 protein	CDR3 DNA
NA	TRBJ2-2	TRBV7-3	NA	CASSLIGSANTGELFF	TGTGCCAGCAGCTTAATCGGCAGTGCGAACACCGGGGAGCTGTTTTTT
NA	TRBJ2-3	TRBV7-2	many	CASSLAPNTDTQYF	TGTGCCAGCAGCTTAGCGCCGAACACAGATACGCAGTATTTT
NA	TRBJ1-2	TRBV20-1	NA	CSAKRGPNYGYTF	TGCAGTGCTAAAAGGGGTCCTAACTATGGCTACACCTTC
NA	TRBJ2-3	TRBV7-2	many	CASSLEGSSTDTQYF	TGTGCCAGCAGCTTAGAAGGATCTAGCACAGATACGCAGTATTTT
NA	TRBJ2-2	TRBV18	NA	CASSRKEFNTGELFF	TGTGCCAGCTCTCGCAAGGAGTTCAACACCGGGGAGCTGTTTTTT
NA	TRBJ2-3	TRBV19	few	CASSVLRTDTQYF	TGTGCCAGTAGTGTCCTGCGCACAGATACGCAGTATTTT
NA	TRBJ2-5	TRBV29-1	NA	CSVVSRTETQYF	TGCAGCGTTGTATCACGGACTGAGACCCAGTACTTC
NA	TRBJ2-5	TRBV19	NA	CASSILSGDQETQYF	TGTGCCAGTAGTATATTATCTGGGGACCAAGAGACCCAGTACTTC
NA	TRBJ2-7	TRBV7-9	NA	CASIVDANSYEQYF	TGTGCCAGCATCGTAGACGCGAACTCCTACGAGCAGTACTTC
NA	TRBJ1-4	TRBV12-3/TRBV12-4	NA	CASSHGSSREKLFF	TGTGCCAGCAGCCACGGGTCGAGTCGGGAAAAACTGTTTTTT
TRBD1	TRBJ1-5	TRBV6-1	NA	CASSRTGTGEGNQPQHF	TGTGCCAGCAGTCGCACCGGGACAGGGGAAGGCAATCAGCCCCAGCATTTT
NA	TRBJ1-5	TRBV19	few	CASNPGWTANQPQHF	TGTGCCAGTAACCCCGGTTGGACAGCGAATCAGCCCCAGCATTTT
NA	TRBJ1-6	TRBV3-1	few	CASSQATRAPPLHF	TGTGCCAGCAGCCAAGCAACTAGAGCTCCACCCCTCCACTTT
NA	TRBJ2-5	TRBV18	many	CASCPSGGETQYF	TGTGCCAGCTGTCCTAGTGGGGGAGAGACCCAGTACTTC
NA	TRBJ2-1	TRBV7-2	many	CASSLDLSWGGTYNEQFF	TGTGCCAGCAGCTTAGATCTGTCATGGGGGGGCACGTACAATGAGCAGTTCTTC
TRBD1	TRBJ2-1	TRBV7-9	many	CASSLSGQGTNEQFF	TGTGCCAGCAGCTTGTCGGGACAGGGGACCAATGAGCAGTTCTTC
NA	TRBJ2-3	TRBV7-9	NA	CASNPMGSVEDTQYF	TGTGCCAGCAACCCGATGGGCAGCGTCGAGGATACGCAGTATTTT
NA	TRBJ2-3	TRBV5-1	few	CASSLSPLADTQYF	TGCGCCAGCAGCTTGAGTCCCCTCGCAGATACGCAGTATTTT
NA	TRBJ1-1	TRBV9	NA	CASSVLQGPGAEAFF	TGTGCCAGCAGCGTACTCCAGGGCCCTGGGGCTGAAGCTTTCTTT
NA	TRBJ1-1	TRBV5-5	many	CASSFGGRNEAFF	TGTGCCAGCAGCTTTGGCGGACGGAATGAAGCTTTCTTT
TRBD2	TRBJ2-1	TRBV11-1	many	CASSSSGGARDEQFF	TGTGCCAGCAGTTCTAGCGGGGGGGCCCGGGATGAGCAGTTCTTC
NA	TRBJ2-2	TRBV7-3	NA	CASSLSREYTGELFF	TGTGCCAGCAGCTTATCCCGGGAGTACACCGGGGAGCTGTTTTTT
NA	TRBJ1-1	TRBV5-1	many	CASSQDSFLNTEAFF	TGCGCCAGCAGCCAAGACAGTTTCCTGAACACTGAAGCTTTCTTT
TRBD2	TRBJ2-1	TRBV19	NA	CASSIDPAGVREQFF	TGTGCCAGTAGTATAGATCCAGCGGGGGTACGGGAGCAGTTCTTC
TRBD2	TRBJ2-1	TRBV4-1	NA	CASSQDGPTSGIGDEQFF	TGCGCCAGCAGCCAAGATGGGCCCACTAGCGGGATTGGCGATGAGCAGTTCTTC
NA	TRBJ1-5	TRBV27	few	CASSPFGTGNQPQHF	TGTGCCAGCAGTCCTTTCGGGACGGGGAATCAGCCCCAGCATTTT
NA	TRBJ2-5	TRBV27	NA	CASSSLGGTVQETQYF	TGTGCCAGCAGTTCACTGGGGGGGACAGTCCAAGAGACCCAGTACTTC
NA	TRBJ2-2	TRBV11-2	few	CASSLGSGTAGELFF	TGTGCCAGCAGCTTAGGGTCAGGGACGGCCGGGGAGCTGTTTTTT
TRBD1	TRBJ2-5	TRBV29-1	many	CSATGGKETQYF	TGCAGCGCCACAGGGGGGAAGGAGACCCAGTACTTC
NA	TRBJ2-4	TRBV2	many	CASSELGNSAKNIQYF	TGTGCCAGCAGTGAATTGGGGAACAGCGCCAAAAACATTCAGTACTTC
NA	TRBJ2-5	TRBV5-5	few	CASSLGPRDQETQYF	TGTGCCAGCAGCTTGGGCCCCCGGGACCAAGAGACCCAGTACTTC
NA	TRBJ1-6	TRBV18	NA	CASSPNTGNSPLHF	TGTGCCAGCTCACCAAACACAGGGAATTCACCCCTCCACTTT
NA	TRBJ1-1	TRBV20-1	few	CSAGGRVNTEAFF	TGCAGTGCTGGAGGACGGGTGAACACTGAAGCTTTCTTT
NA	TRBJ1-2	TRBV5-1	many	CASSLDLDKNYGYTF	TGCGCCAGCAGCTTGGATCTGGACAAGAACTATGGCTACACCTTC
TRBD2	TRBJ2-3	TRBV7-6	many	CASSLGAGGDTQYF	TGTGCCAGCAGCCTTGGAGCGGGGGGAGATACGCAGTATTTT
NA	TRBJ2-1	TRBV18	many	CASSPPGSARNEQFF	TGTGCCAGCTCACCACCGGGGTCGGCTCGCAATGAGCAGTTCTTC
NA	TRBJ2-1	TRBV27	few	CASSLGWGDPNEQFF	TGTGCCAGCAGTTTGGGGTGGGGGGACCCCAATGAGCAGTTCTTC
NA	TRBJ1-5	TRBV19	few	CASTPGQGGGQPQHF	TGTGCCAGTACCCCGGGGCAGGGCGGGGGACAGCCCCAGCATTTT
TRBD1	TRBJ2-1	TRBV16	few	CASSHSRQGSHEQFF	TGTGCCAGCAGCCACTCTAGACAGGGTTCCCATGAGCAGTTCTTC
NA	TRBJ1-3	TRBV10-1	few	CASSESVSSGNTIYF	TGCGCCAGCAGTGAGTCGGTCAGCTCTGGAAACACCATATATTTT
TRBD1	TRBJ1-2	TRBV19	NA	CASTDPGQYQSYGYTF	TGTGCCAGTACCGATCCGGGACAGTATCAGTCTTATGGCTACACCTTC
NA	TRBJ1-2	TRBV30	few	CAWSEGSFYGYTF	TGTGCCTGGAGTGAGGGATCGTTCTATGGCTACACCTTC
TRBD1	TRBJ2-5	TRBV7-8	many	CASRLDRGGETQYF	TGTGCCAGCAGGTTGGACAGGGGAGGCGAGACCCAGTACTTC
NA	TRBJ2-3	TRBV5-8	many	CASSLVQGGPDTQYF	TGTGCCAGCAGCTTGGTTCAGGGAGGCCCAGATACGCAGTATTTT
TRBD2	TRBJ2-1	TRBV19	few	CASSRAGQNNEQFF	TGTGCCAGTAGTCGAGCGGGGCAAAACAATGAGCAGTTCTTC
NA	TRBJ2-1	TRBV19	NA	CASSVEGDEQFF	TGTGCCAGTAGTGTAGAGGGGGATGAGCAGTTCTTC
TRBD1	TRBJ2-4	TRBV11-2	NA	CASSSGTGRKGIAKNIQYF	TGTGCCAGCAGCTCAGGGACAGGGCGTAAGGGAATCGCCAAAAACATTCAGTACTTC
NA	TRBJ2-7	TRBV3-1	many	CASSQRGGQEVEQYF	TGTGCCAGCAGCCAACGTGGGGGCCAGGAGGTAGAGCAGTACTTC
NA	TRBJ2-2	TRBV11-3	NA	CASSLGSGAGELFF	TGTGCCAGCAGCTTAGGGTCGGGAGCCGGGGAGCTGTTTTTT
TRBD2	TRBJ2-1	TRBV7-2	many	CASSLPGLGEQFF	TGTGCCAGCAGTTTACCGGGACTAGGTGAGCAGTTCTTC
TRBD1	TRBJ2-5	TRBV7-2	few	CASSLGRTGWETQYF	TGTGCCAGCAGCTTAGGAAGGACAGGATGGGAGACCCAGTACTTC
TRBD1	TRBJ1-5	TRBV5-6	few	CASSSQGAREEPQHF	TGTGCCAGCAGCTCACAGGGGGCAAGAGAGGAGCCCCAGCATTTT
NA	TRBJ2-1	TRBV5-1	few	CASSFWGDPFDEQFF	TGCGCCAGCAGCTTTTGGGGGGATCCTTTTGATGAGCAGTTCTTC
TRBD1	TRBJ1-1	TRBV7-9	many	CASSFDTGGFTEAFF	TGTGCCAGCAGCTTCGATACAGGGGGCTTCACTGAAGCTTTCTTT
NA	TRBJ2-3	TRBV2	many	CASSDPRGNTDTQYF	TGTGCCAGCAGTGATCCCAGGGGAAACACAGATACGCAGTATTTT
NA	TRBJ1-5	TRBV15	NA	CATSRDVGNGNQPQHF	TGTGCCACCAGCAGAGATGTGGGGAACGGCAATCAGCCCCAGCATTTT
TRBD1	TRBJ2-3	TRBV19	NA	CASSMDRERPNPDTQYF	TGTGCCAGTAGTATGGACAGGGAGCGACCCAACCCAGATACGCAGTATTTT
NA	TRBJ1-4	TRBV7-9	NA	CAYGGVTNEKLFF	TGTGCCTACGGAGGGGTAACTAATGAAAAACTGTTTTTT